This T cell receptor beta chain was profiled in a study of T cell responses to AZD1222 COVID-19 vaccine. To note about this clone: What it recognizes is unknown.

Sequencing was performed with immunoSEQ multiplex PCR; in TCRdb, only in-frame clones are kept and a portion is missing. This repertoire shows about 120,000 clones, about 85% found once; its top ten account for roughly 2.4%. The CDR3 is made up of 14 amino acids. Trimming took off 3 bases at V and 3 bases at J, with 11 bases between the two ends. Germline CDR1 and CDR2: WSHSY and SAAADI. General study points: Just five or six AZD1222 recipients were seropositive at baseline.

The chain joins TRBV10-2 to TRBJ2-5, with D possibly TRBD2 on 5 matching bases. The source of this sequence is an adult in good health. The sequencing used peripheral blood, collected on day 0 of AZD1222 vaccination. This chain's CDR3 is CASSDPGNKETQYF. The CDR3 DNA reads as TGCGCCAGCAGTGACCCCGGGAACAAAGAGACCCAGTACTTC.